What follows describes a single T cell receptor (beta chain). Its target is not known. The sample is drawn from a study of cytomegalovirus exposure and HLA in healthy donors. PCR amplification relied on 60 Vbeta primers (plus 13 Jbeta primers). Clones were sequenced by immunoSEQ multiplex PCR, and TCRdb holds only the in-frame ones, with some missing. The sample holds about 150,000 clones, roughly three quarters seen once. The study's findings and limits: Both high specificity and high sensitivity reportedly marked the classifier's diagnosis of cytomegalovirus status.

The germline gives CDR1 SGHVS, CDR2 FNYEAQ. The CDR3 loop spans 12 amino acids. V gave up 5 bases and J gave up 11 bases; unmatched junction bases: 7. The sample consisted of PBMCs. This clonotype was obtained from a man younger than 40 in good health and CMV-seropositive. The rearrangement joins TRBV7-6 to TRBJ2-3, with 7 bases aligning to TRBD1. The DNA for the CDR3 is TGTGCCAGCAGCCCATCGACAGGGATGCAGTATTTT. This translates into CASSPSTGMQYF.